This T cell receptor beta chain was observed in a study of T-cell memory formation after mild COVID-19 (dated by TCRdb to 2020 to 2022). Broadly, across the study: TCR sequence clusters from the two donors were largely donor specific. In a couple of donors, T-cell clones that expanded and contracted after mild COVID-19 were tracked by sequencing TCRalpha and TCRbeta repertoires over time. Two young, previously healthy adult volunteers, one female and one male, were included in the cohort. What the authors observed across the whole study: Balanced CD4/CD8 phenotypes were observed for clones contracting from day 15 to 85, whereas a bias towards CD4+ was observed for a second wave of clones expanding from day 15 to 37. The detection of some responding clones in pre-infection memory suggests that pre-existing cross-reactive memory T cells joined the SARS-CoV-2 response. The study included only two mild cases, and larger cohorts that include severe cases with pre-infection samples were judged to be necessary. Whether the second-wave clones peaking on day 37 were SARS-CoV-2 specific was not confirmed. Contracting CD4+ clones turned up mainly in the CM and EM memory subsets, whereas EMRA was where CD8+ clones were enriched.

This clonotype was counted a few times. Its binding antigen is unknown. No base quality information exists; no much larger clone differs at one position. V sheds 2 bases and J sheds 0 bases, leaving 12 bases between their ends. For CDR1 and CDR2, the germline V gene lists SGHTA and FQGNSA. The cysteine opens and the phenylalanine closes a CDR3 of 16 amino acids. Solely the CDR3 DNA is kept, with 48 bases framed from the first base. Ficoll-Paque density gradient centrifugation was the method used to isolate PBMCs. TCRdb names Illumina NovaSeq 6000 as the instrument used. Using 5'RACE with constant-segment primers, TCRalpha and TCRbeta cDNA libraries were constructed, with sample barcodes and unique molecular identifiers added in the process. RNA was extracted from every sample with Trizol reagent. The libraries were amplified in two PCR steps, and the second step added a second sample barcode and Illumina TruSeq adapters. Sequencing of the libraries was done on an Illumina NovaSeq, producing 2 x 150 bp paired-end reads. From the authors' description of their analysis: With migec v1.2.7, reads were demultiplexed and then collapsed into UMI-guided consensus sequences. Using mixcr v2.1.11, the UMI consensuses were aligned to TRA and TRB V and J templates and assembled into clonotypes. A clonotype was counted as expanded or contracted only if both edgeR and NoisET called the change significant, with noise models trained on biological replicates. For edgeR calls, the cutoffs were a false discovery rate-adjusted p below 0.01 and a log2 fold-change threshold of 1. As an exploratory analysis of dynamics, PCA with hierarchical clustering was applied to max-normalized trajectories of the 1000 most abundant clonotypes. Each responding clone was given a CD4 or CD8 phenotype based on the CD4+ and CD8+ repertoires, which had been sequenced separately. TCRdb reworked the public reads: Q25 trimming with fastp, MiXCR clone assembly, productive beta chains retained. Identical CDR3 proteins give one entry, which carries the most common genes and DNA. TCRdb's processing, not the study's, gives the V and J calls here. Present in this sample are around 200,000 distinct CDR3 sequences, roughly 18% of which were seen just once. The biggest ten clones account for 3.5% to 5% of the sample.

The rearranged segments are TRBV7-2 and TRBJ2-3; TRBD1 might be the D gene, on 5 matching bases. Sequencing was performed on PBMCs or a T cell subset sorted from them (not recorded which). This TCR was recovered from a man aged 18 to 35 who had mild COVID-19 (a few samples of this study predate the infection). The sample titles of this study are shuffled in the database, so cell type and time point are left out; the donor was told from shared clones. Here is the DNA: TGTGCCAGCAGCTTAATTGGGGCACCTAGCACAGATACGCAGTATTTT. The encoded protein is CASSLIGAPSTDTQYF.